This TCR beta chain comes out of a study of OX40 agonist ivuxolimab in advanced cancers. Concerning this clone: Its antigen remains unidentified.

Method: immunoSEQ multiplex PCR; TCRdb's copy keeps in-frame clones and lacks some. This table has about 61,000 clones, under 85% appearing once. Findings and limits, study-wide: On average, CD8+ T cells had more expanded clones than CD4+.

The V gene's germline CDR1 is SGHAT and CDR2 FQNNGV. This CDR3 region has 14 residues. The V gene end was trimmed by 3 bases and the J gene end by 5 bases; junction bases not matched to a gene: 2. The TCR sequence derives from an adult with an advanced solid tumor such as melanoma, head and neck, liver or kidney cancer. J is TRBJ2-2 and V is TRBV11-2, with 8 bases lining up with TRBD1. The sequenced sample was CD4+ or CD8+ T cells sorted from blood, obtained in a trial of the OX40 agonist ivuxolimab. The CDR3 DNA reads as TGTGCCAGCAGCTTGACAGGGGCAACCGGGGAGCTGTTTTTT. Translating gives CASSLTGATGELFF.